The clone carrying this TCR beta chain was seen ten or more times. Per the germline V gene, CDR1 is ENHRY and CDR2 is SYGVKD. The CDR3 loop spans 17 amino acids. Trimming took 0 bases from V and 0 from J; bases not matched to a gene: 3. This specimen comes from a study of metastatic and nonmetastatic thyroid tumors. TCRdb redid the clone calls on the PCR reads using MiXCR. The sample lists 50,000 or so clones; roughly a fifth were seen once. Among the patients, none had received any treatment before thyroid surgery. This clonotype originated in a male donor with papillary thyroid cancer or a benign thyroid nodule (not recorded which). Some clones in this sample may be carry-over from other donors' samples. Sequenced input: blood. V is TRBV10-3 and J is TRBJ2-4; 9 bases are shared with TRBD2. The CDR3 DNA sequence: TGTGCCATCAGTGAGTCGGGACTAGCTTCAGCCAAAAACATTCAGTACTTC. As protein: CAISESGLASAKNIQYF.